Reported below is one TCR beta chain. The antigen is unknown. A second about 6 to 11 cycle PCR used barcoded and J-beta primers. Via MiXCR, TCRdb re-called the 5' RACE reads, giving one row per CDR3 protein. The sample consists of 550,000 to 600,000 distinct CDR3 sequences, 27% of them appearing once. All donors came from Russia, were Caucasian and healthy, and spanned ages roughly 6 to 95. The authors isolated at least 7 million PBMCs per sample. With each sample, at least 5.5 micrograms of total RNA were extracted. The data were taken from a study of blood T cells in healthy people across ages. The study, taken as a whole, reports: Greater diversity and more naive CD4+ cells were seen in long-lived donors than in aged donors.

Germline V gives CDR1 ENHRY, CDR2 SYGVKD. This CDR3 is 18 amino acids long. Losses at the gene ends were 4 bases for V and 5 bases for J; bases not matched to a gene: 19. The chain has TRBV10-3 and TRBJ2-5; TRBD2 matches at 7 bases. Sequencing input: blood. This TCR was recovered from a woman aged 65 to 85 in good health. The CDR3 DNA follows: TGTGCCATCAGTGGTGGTCAACAAGCGGGGAGAGCGAGGGAGACCCAGTACTTC. Residues: CAISGGQQAGRARETQYF.